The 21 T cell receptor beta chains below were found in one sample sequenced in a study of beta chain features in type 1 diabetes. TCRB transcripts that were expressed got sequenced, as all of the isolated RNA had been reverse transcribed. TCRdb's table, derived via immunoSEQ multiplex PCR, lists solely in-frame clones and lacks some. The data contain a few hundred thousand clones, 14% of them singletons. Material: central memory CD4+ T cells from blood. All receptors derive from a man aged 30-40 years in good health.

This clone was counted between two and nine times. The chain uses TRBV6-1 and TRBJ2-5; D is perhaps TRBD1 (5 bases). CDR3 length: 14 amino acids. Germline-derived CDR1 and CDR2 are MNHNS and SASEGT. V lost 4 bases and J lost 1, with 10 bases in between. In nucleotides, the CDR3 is TGTGCCAGCAGTGGGGGCTCGGGCCAAGAGACCCAGTACTTC. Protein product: CASSGGSGQETQYF.

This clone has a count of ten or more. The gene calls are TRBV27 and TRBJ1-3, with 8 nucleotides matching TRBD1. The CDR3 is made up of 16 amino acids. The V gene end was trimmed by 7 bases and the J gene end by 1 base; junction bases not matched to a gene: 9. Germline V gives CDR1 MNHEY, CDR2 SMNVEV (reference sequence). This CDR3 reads CASKLTGVESGNTIYF. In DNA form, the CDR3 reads TGTGCCAGCAAACTGACAGGGGTTGAGTCTGGAAACACCATATATTTT.

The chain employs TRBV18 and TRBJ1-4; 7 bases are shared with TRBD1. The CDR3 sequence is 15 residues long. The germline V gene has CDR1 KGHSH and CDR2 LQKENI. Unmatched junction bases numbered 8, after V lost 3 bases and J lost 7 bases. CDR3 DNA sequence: TGTGCCAGCTCACCTACCGACAGGGTACTTGAAAAACTGTTTTTT. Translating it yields CASSPTDRVLEKLFF.

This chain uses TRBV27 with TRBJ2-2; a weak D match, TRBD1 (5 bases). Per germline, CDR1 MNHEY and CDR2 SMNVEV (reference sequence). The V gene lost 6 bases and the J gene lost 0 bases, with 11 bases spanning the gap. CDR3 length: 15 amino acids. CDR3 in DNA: TGTGCCAGCAGCAAGACAGATTCGAACACCGGGGAGCTGTTTTTT. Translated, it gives CASSKTDSNTGELFF.

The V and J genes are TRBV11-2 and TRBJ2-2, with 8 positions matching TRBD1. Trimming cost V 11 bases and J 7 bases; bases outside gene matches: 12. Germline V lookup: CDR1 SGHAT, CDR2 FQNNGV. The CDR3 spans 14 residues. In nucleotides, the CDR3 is TGTGCCGGTATGGGACAGGATAGGAACGGGGAGCTGTTTTTT. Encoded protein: CAGMGQDRNGELFF.

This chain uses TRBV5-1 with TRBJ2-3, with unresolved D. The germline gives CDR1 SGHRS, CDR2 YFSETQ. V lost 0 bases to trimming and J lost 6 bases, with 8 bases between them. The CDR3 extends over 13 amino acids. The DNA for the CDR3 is TGCGCCAGCAGCTTGGACGGCCGGGATACGCAGTATTTT. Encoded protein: CASSLDGRDTQYF.

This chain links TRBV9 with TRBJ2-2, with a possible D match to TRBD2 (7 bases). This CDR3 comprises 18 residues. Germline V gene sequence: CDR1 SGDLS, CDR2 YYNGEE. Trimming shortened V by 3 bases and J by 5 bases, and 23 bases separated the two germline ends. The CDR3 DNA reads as TGTGCCAGCAGCGGCACCTTGGCGGCGGGGGCTGGTACCGGGGAGCTGTTTTTT. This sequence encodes CASSGTLAAGAGTGELFF.

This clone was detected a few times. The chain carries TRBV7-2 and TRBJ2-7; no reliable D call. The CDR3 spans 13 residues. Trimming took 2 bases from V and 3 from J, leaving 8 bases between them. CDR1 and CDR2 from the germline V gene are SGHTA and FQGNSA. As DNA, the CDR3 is TGTGCCAGCAGCTTACAGTTAATCTACGAGCAGTACTTC. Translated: CASSLQLIYEQYF.

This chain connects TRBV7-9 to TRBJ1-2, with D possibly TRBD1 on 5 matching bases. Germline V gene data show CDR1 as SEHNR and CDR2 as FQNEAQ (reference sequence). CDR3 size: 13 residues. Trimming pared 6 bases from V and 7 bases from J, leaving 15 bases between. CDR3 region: CASRPTGRGGYTF. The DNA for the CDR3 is TGTGCCAGCAGACCCACGGGGAGGGGTGGCTACACCTTC. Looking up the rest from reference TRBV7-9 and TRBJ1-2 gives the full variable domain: DTGVSQNPRHKITKRGQNVTFRCDPISEHNRLYWYRQTLGQGPEFLTYFQNEAQLEKSRLLSDRFSAERPKGSFSTLEIQRTEQGDSAMYLCASRPTGRGGYTFGSGTRLTVV.

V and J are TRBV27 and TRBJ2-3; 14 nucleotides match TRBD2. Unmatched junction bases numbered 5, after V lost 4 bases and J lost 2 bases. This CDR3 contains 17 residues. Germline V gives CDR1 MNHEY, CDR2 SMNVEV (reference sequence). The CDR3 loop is CASSSRTSGRPTDTQYF. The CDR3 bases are TGTGCCAGCAGTTCGAGGACTAGCGGGAGGCCCACAGATACGCAGTATTTT.

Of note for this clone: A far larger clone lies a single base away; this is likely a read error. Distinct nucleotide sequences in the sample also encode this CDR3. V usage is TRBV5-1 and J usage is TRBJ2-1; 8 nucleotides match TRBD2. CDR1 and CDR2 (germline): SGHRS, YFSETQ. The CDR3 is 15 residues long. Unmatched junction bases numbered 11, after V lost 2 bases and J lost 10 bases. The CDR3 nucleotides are TGCGCCAGCAGCTTAGCGGGGGCCGCCGGGAGCGAGCAGTTCTTC. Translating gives CASSLAGAAGSEQFF.

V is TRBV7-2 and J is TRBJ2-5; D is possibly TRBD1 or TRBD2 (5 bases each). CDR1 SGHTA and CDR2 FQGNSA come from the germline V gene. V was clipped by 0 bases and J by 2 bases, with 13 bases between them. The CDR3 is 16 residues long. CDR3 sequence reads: CASSLAGTHPQETQYF. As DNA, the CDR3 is TGTGCCAGCAGCTTAGCCGGGACCCACCCGCAAGAGACCCAGTACTTC.

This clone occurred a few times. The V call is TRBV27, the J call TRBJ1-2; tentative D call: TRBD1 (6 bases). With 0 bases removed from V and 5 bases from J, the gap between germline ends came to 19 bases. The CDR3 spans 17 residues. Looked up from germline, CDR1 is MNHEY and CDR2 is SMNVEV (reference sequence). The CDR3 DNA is TGTGCCAGCAGTTTATCCCTCGGGGGCGGCCTCCCATATGGCTACACCTTC. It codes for CASSLSLGGGLPYGYTF.

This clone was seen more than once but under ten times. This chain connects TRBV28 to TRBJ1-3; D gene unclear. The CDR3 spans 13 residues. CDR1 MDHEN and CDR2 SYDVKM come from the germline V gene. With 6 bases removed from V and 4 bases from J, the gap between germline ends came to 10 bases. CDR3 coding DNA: TGTGCCAGCAGCCAAGCGACAGGAAACACCATATATTTT. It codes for CASSQATGNTIYF.

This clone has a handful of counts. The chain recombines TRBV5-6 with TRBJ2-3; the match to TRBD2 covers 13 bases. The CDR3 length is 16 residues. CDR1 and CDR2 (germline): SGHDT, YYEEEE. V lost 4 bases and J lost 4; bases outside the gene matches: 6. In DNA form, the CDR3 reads TGTGCCAGCAGCCTTAGGACTAGCGGGAGAGCAGATACGCAGTATTTT. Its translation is CASSLRTSGRADTQYF.

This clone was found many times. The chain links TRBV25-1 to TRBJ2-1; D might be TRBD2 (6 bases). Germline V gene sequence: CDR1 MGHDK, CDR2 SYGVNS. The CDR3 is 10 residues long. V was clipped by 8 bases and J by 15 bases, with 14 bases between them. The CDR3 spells CASSAGIPFF. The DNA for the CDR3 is TGTGCCAGCTCTGCGGGAATCCCGTTCTTC.

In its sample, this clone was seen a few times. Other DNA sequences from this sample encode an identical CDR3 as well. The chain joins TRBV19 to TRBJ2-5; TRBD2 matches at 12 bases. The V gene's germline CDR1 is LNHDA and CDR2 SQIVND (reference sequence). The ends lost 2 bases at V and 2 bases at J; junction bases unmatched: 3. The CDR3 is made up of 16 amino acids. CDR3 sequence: CASSIWTSGKQETQYF. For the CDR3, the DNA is TGTGCCAGTAGTATATGGACTAGCGGGAAACAAGAGACCCAGTACTTC.

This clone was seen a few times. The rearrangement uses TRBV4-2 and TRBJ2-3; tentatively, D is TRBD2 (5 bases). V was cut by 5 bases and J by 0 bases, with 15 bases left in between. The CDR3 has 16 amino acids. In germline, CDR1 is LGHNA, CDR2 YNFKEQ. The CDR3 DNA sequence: TGTGCCAGCAGCTTAGTGAGGGCTACTAGCACAGATACGCAGTATTTT. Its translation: CASSLVRATSTDTQYF.

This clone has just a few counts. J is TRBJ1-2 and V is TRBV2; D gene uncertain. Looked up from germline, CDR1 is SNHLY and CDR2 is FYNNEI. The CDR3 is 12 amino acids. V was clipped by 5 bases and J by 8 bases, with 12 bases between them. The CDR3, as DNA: TGTGCCAGCAGTAAGGAAGTTATCGGCTACACCTTC. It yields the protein CASSKEVIGYTF.

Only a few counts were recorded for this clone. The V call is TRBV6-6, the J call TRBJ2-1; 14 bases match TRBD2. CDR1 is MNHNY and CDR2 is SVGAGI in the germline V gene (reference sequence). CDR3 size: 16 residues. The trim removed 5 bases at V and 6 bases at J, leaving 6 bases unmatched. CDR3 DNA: TGTGCCAGCAGTCAGACTAGCGGGAGGGCCCTCAATGAGCAGTTCTTC. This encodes CASSQTSGRALNEQFF.

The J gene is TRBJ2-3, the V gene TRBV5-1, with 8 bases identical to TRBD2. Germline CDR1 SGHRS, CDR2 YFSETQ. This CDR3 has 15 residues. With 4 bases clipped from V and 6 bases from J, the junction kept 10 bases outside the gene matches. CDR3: CASSSNSGVGDTQYF. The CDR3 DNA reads TGCGCCAGCAGCAGCAATAGCGGGGTTGGCGATACGCAGTATTTT.